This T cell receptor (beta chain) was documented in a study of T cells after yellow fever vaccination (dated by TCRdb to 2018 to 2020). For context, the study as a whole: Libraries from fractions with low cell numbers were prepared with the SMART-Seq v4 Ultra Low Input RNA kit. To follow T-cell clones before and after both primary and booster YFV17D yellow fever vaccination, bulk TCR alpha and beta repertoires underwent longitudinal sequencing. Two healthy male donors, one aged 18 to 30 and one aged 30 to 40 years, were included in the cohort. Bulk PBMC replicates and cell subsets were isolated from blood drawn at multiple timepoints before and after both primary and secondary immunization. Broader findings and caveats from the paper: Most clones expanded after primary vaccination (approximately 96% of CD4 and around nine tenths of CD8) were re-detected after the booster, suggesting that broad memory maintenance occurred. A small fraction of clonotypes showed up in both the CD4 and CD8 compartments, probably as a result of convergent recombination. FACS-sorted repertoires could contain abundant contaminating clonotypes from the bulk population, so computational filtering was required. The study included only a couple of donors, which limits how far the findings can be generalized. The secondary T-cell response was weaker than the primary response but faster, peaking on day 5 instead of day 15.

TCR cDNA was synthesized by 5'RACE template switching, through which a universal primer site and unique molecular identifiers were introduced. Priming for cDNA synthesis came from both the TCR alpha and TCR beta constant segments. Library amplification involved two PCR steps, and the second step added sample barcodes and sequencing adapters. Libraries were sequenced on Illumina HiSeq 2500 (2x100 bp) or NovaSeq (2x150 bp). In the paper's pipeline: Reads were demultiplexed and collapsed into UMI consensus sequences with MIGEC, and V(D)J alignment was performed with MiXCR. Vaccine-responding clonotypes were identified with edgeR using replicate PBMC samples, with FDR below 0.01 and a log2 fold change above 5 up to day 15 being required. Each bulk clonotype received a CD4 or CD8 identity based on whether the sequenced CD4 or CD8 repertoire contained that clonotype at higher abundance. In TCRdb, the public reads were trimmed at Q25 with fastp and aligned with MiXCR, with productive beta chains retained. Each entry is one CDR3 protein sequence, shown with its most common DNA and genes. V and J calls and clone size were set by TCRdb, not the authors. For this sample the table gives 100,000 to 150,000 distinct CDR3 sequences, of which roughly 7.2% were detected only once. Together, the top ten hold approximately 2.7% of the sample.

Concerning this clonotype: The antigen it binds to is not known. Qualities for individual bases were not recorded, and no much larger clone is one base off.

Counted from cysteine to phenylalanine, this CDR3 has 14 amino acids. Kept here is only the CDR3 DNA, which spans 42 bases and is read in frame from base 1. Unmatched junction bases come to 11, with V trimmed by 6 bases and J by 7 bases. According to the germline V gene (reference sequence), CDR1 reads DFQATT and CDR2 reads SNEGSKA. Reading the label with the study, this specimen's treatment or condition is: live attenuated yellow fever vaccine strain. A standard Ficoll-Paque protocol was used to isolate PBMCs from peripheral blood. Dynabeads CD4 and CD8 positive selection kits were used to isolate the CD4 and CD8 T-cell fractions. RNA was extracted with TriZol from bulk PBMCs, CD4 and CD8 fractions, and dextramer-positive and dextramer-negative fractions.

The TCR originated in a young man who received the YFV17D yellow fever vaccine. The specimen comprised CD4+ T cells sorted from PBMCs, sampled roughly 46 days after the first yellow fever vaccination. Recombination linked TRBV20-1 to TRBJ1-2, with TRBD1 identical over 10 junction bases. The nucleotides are TGCAGTGCAGGCCACCCGACAGGGGGCTCTGGCTACACCTTC. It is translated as CSAGHPTGGSGYTF.